Following are 19 T cell receptor beta chains from one sample sequenced in a study of human T cells and chemical hapten exposure. Time point indicated: patch test 2, 6 weeks after DPC sensitization. Treatment here: therapeutic diphenylcyclopropenone sensitization with weekly scalp DPC. TCRdb used MiXCR to reprocess the RACE reads, holding one entry per CDR3 protein. The table shows 110,000 or so distinct CDR3 sequences, with roughly 10% occurring only once. The material sequenced was whole blood, taken in connection with sensitization to the hapten diphenylcyclopropenone (DPC). The source is a woman aged 40 to 55 with alopecia areata. Some clones in this sample may be carry-over from other donors' samples.

Only a few counts were recorded for this clonotype. This sequence joins TRBV9 and TRBJ1-6, with D unresolved. The CDR3 has 14 residues. Trimming took 0 bases from V and 5 from J, leaving 6 bases between them. Looked up from germline, CDR1 is SGDLS and CDR2 is YYNGEE. CDR3 protein: CASSVGDNNSPLHF. CDR3 in DNA: TGTGCCAGCAGCGTAGGCGATAATAATTCACCCCTCCACTTT.

Many counts were recorded for this clonotype. This rearrangement joins TRBV20-1 to TRBJ2-1, with no clear D. The V end lost 8 bases, the J end lost 2 bases, and 10 bases lay between the germline ends. This CDR3 is 12 amino acids long. The V gene's germline CDR1 is DFQATT and CDR2 SNEGSKA (reference sequence). The CDR3 DNA is TGCAGTTCGACTGGAGCCTACAATGAGCAGTTCTTC. Protein product: CSSTGAYNEQFF.

This clonotype was observed many times. The rearrangement joins TRBV10-1 to TRBJ2-5, with D perhaps TRBD2 (6 bases). CDR1 WNHNN and CDR2 SYGVQD come from the germline V gene (reference sequence). There are 15 residues in the CDR3. Trimming took off 0 bases at V and 2 bases at J, with 10 bases between the two ends. CDR3 sequence reads: CASSESRRGQETQYF. CDR3 sequence (DNA): TGCGCCAGCAGTGAGTCTAGGAGGGGTCAAGAGACCCAGTACTTC.

This clonotype was picked up a small number of times. The chain recombines TRBV18 with TRBJ2-1; 8 nucleotides agree with TRBD2. Germline V gives CDR1 KGHSH, CDR2 LQKENI. This CDR3 is built from 19 residues. V was pared by 4 bases and J by 0 bases, with 14 bases of the junction left unmatched. CDR3 amino acids: CASSRIKGGGISSYNEQFF. The CDR3 nucleotides read TGTGCCAGCTCACGAATCAAGGGCGGGGGGATCAGCTCCTACAATGAGCAGTTCTTC.

This clonotype was observed at least ten times. V is TRBV20-1 and J is TRBJ2-1, with D hard to call. CDR1 is DFQATT, CDR2 SNEGSKA, per germline (reference sequence). CDR3 length equals 8 residues. V was cut by 2 bases and J by 13 bases, with 3 bases left in between. The CDR3 protein is CSARPQFF. In DNA, the CDR3 is TGCAGTGCTAGACCCCAGTTCTTC.

The V call is TRBV4-3, the J call TRBJ1-6; unclear D gene. V was cut by 0 bases and J by 3 bases, with 12 bases left in between. CDR1 is LGHNA and CDR2 is YSLEER in the germline V gene. This CDR3 has 17 residues. The chain's CDR3 is CASSQDPQEFYNSPLHF. The CDR3 coding sequence is TGCGCCAGCAGCCAAGATCCCCAAGAGTTCTATAATTCACCCCTCCACTTT.

This clonotype was seen at least ten times. The CDR3 loop is CASSSGVPYEQYF. The CDR3 DNA is TGTGCCAGCAGCTCCGGGGTCCCCTACGAGCAGTACTTC. This chain joins TRBV5-4 and TRBJ2-7; maybe TRBD2 (5 bases). The CDR3 length is 13 residues. Germline assignment: CDR1 SGHNT and CDR2 YYREEE (reference sequence). Trimming stripped 3 bases from V and 2 bases from J, with 9 bases between.

Ten or more counts support this clonotype. This chain joins TRBV28 and TRBJ2-3; D is ambiguous. The CDR3 covers 15 residues. The V end lost 8 bases, the J end lost 5 bases, and 20 bases lay between the germline ends. Germline V CDR1 and CDR2: MDHEN, SYDVKM. The CDR3 bases are TGTGCCAGCGGTCGAAACATCTTGTGGGGAGATACGCAGTATTTT. Encoded protein: CASGRNILWGDTQYF.

This clonotype was recorded many times. The chain combines TRBV3-1 with TRBJ1-3; no definite D call. CDR1 and CDR2 (germline): LGHDT, YNNKEL (reference sequence). The CDR3 consists of 17 residues. Trimming removed 5 bases at V and 0 bases at J, with 17 bases between. CDR3 nucleotide sequence: TGTGCCAGCAGCTCCTCCGAGGCACAGCTCTCTGGAAACACCATATATTTT. Its translation is CASSSSEAQLSGNTIYF. The complete variable domain, with remaining parts taken from reference TRBV3-1 and TRBJ1-3, reads DTAVSQTPKYLVTQMGNDKSIKCEQNLGHDTMYWYKQDSKKFLKIMFSYNNKELIINETVPNRFSPKSPDKAHLNLHINSLELGDSAVYFCASSSSEAQLSGNTIYFGEGSWLTVV.

This clonotype showed up many times. A much more abundant neighbour one base away suggests this may be a read error. This chain uses TRBV7-2 with TRBJ1-3; the D gene is possibly TRBD1 (6 bases). From germline, CDR1 is SGHTA and CDR2 FQGNSA. Trimming left V 3 bases short and J 6 bases short, with 18 bases between. This CDR3 has 16 residues. For the CDR3, the DNA is TGTGCCAGCAGCTTGATCCCAGGGGCGCCTGAAAACACCATATATTTT. Protein product: CASSLIPGAPENTIYF.

Ten or more counts support this clonotype. The V gene is TRBV29-1, the J gene TRBJ2-7; no reliable D call. V was pared by 5 bases and J by 1 base, with 6 bases between. This CDR3 is built from 11 residues. The V gene's germline CDR1 is SQVTM and CDR2 ANQGSEA. The CDR3 sequence: CSVLGSYEQYF. DNA of the CDR3: TGCAGCGTTCTCGGGTCCTACGAGCAGTACTTC.

This clonotype was seen a few times. The chain joins TRBV5-1 to TRBJ2-1; possibly TRBD2 for D (5 bases). V lost 4 bases, J lost 2 bases, and 10 bases lay in between. CDR3 length: 14 amino acids. Germline CDR1 is SGHRS and CDR2 is YFSETQ. The CDR3 sequence is CASSGHGAYNEQFF. The CDR3 DNA sequence: TGCGCCAGCAGCGGCCACGGGGCCTACAATGAGCAGTTCTTC. Combining the CDR3 with reference TRBV5-1 and TRBJ2-1 gives the whole variable domain KAGVTQTPRYLIKTRGQQVTLSCSPISGHRSVSWYQQTPGQGLQFLFEYFSETQRNKGNFPGRFSGRQFSNSRSEMNVSTLELGDSALYLCASSGHGAYNEQFFGPGTRLTVL.

The V call is TRBV5-4, the J call TRBJ2-3, with TRBD2 matching over 7 bases. Germline CDR1 and CDR2: SGHNT and YYREEE (reference sequence). This CDR3 has 14 amino acids. The V gene end was trimmed by 4 bases and the J gene end by 5 bases; junction bases not matched to a gene: 7. The CDR3 DNA is TGTGCCAGCAGCCCGAGGGCTAGCGGAGATACGCAGTATTTT. It specifies CASSPRASGDTQYF.

This clonotype was counted at least ten times. The chain carries TRBV20-1 and TRBJ2-3, with 12 bases aligning to TRBD2. Per the germline V gene, CDR1 is DFQATT and CDR2 is SNEGSKA (reference sequence). Trimming at V came to 0 bases and at J to 3 bases, leaving 4 bases not matched to a gene. CDR3 size: 16 residues. CDR3 loop: CSARDRLAGETDTQYF. CDR3 coding DNA: TGCAGTGCTAGAGATCGACTAGCGGGGGAAACAGATACGCAGTATTTT.

This clonotype was counted many times. The V and J genes are TRBV6-2 or TRBV6-3 and TRBJ2-3; 8 positions agree with TRBD1. Germline CDR1 MNHEY, CDR2 SVGEGT. The CDR3 length is 17 residues. V lost 5 bases and J lost 3; bases outside the gene matches: 13. CDR3 sequence reads: CASSDAQGARGTDTQYF. CDR3 nucleotide sequence: TGTGCCAGCAGTGACGCCCAGGGGGCTCGTGGGACAGATACGCAGTATTTT.

V and J are TRBV20-1 and TRBJ2-3; the D call may be TRBD1 or TRBD2 (5 bases each). The CDR3 sequence is 10 residues long. Germline lookup yields CDR1 DFQATT and CDR2 SNEGSKA (reference sequence). V lost 7 bases and J 6 bases, leaving 8 bases between the germline ends. The DNA of the CDR3 is TGCAGTGGGGGGTACGATACGCAGTATTTT. Translated: CSGGYDTQYF.

In its sample, this clonotype was seen a few times. V usage is TRBV6-5 and J usage is TRBJ1-2, with D perhaps TRBD1 (6 bases). This CDR3 has 13 amino acids. The germline V gene has CDR1 MNHEY and CDR2 SVGAGI. With 4 bases removed from V and 5 bases from J, the gap between germline ends came to 11 bases. Written as DNA, the CDR3 is TGTGCCAGCAGTTTTGGGGGCGGTTATGGCTACACCTTC. This translates into CASSFGGGYGYTF.

This clonotype has at least ten counts. The V and J genes are TRBV5-1 and TRBJ1-1, with 11 bases matching TRBD1. This CDR3 has 14 residues. After removal of 3 bases from V and 7 bases from J, the junction contained 5 bases not matched to a gene. Germline V gene sequence: CDR1 SGHRS, CDR2 YFSETQ. The CDR3 region has the DNA TGCGCCAGCAGCTGGAGGACAGGGGGCATTGAAGCTTTCTTT. This sequence encodes CASSWRTGGIEAFF.

In its sample, this clonotype was seen a few times. V gene TRBV4-3 combines with J gene TRBJ1-1, with D tentatively TRBD1 (5 bases). Per germline, CDR1 LGHNA and CDR2 YSLEER. The V gene lost 4 bases and the J gene lost 1 base, with 10 bases spanning the gap. The CDR3 spans 14 residues. The CDR3 is CASSPFRENTEAFF. CDR3 sequence (DNA): TGCGCCAGCAGCCCTTTCAGGGAGAACACTGAAGCTTTCTTT.